These 2 T cell receptor beta chains originate from one sample sequenced in a study of beta chain features in type 1 diabetes. Overall study findings and caveats: TCRB CDR3s from Type 1 diabetes patients were moderately but significantly shorter in all four CD4+ subsets.

Sequencing targeted expressed TCRB transcripts, as all isolated RNA had been reverse transcribed. Sequencing was performed with immunoSEQ multiplex PCR; in TCRdb, only in-frame clones are kept and a portion is missing. The repertoire holds 500,000 to 800,000 clones, with over 10% as singletons. Which antigens these TCRs recognize remains unknown. Sequencing used naive CD4+ T cells from blood. Receptors were obtained from a man aged 25 to 40 with type 1 diabetes.

The chain couples TRBV7-3 to TRBJ1-1; D not certain. CDR3 size: 15 residues. V was clipped by 1 base and J by 5 bases, with 14 bases between them. Germline V gene data show CDR1 as SGHTA and CDR2 as FQGTGA. The CDR3 spells CASSLRAPGVTEAFF. CDR3 in DNA: TGTGCCAGCAGCTTAAGGGCCCCCGGGGTGACTGAAGCTTTCTTT.

The CDR3 DNA follows: TGTGCCAGCAGCTTGGCCGGACGGACGAACTATGGCTACACCTTC. It codes for CASSLAGRTNYGYTF. V gene TRBV5-6 combines with J gene TRBJ1-2; no clear D. Germline CDR1 SGHDT, CDR2 YYEEEE. Trimming pared 0 bases from V and 2 bases from J, leaving 11 bases between. The CDR3 length is 15 residues.